This TCR beta chain appears in the sequencing data of a study of identical twins. Template switching added a universal primer binding site, and final cDNA carried unique molecular identifiers. In TCRdb, the 5' RACE reads were re-called with MiXCR into one record per CDR3 protein. This repertoire shows 550,000 to 700,000 distinct CDR3 sequences, 21% found once; its top ten account for more than 4%. The CDR3 has 15 residues. The V end lost 5 bases, the J end lost 1 base, and 12 bases lay between the germline ends. Germline CDR1 and CDR2: SNHLY and FYNNEI. These data were likewise used in another study, on T cells expressing NK-cell markers. That work adds: In several donors, these clonotypes also led the CD3+CD56-NKG2C+ fraction.

This sequence joins TRBV2 and TRBJ2-1; unclear D gene. This clonotype was sampled from a woman aged 18-30 years in good health. Sequencing used PBMCs. The DNA of the CDR3 is TGTGCCAGCAGTTACATCAACCCTTCCTACAATGAGCAGTTCTTC. This translates into CASSYINPSYNEQFF.